The T cell receptor beta chain under discussion was sequenced for a study of T cell changes during pregnancy in multiple sclerosis. This CDR3 region has 16 residues. Germline V lookup: CDR1 MDHEN, CDR2 SYDVKM. The V end lost 3 bases, the J end lost 7 bases, and 19 bases lay between the germline ends. Assay: immunoSEQ multiplex PCR; the TCRdb copy retains only in-frame clones and omits some. The table shows some 60,000 clones, with approximately 90% occurring only once. The V and J genes are TRBV28 and TRBJ2-1; TRBD1 is a possible D gene (6 bases). This clonotype was sampled from a female donor in good health, enrolled as a control in a pregnancy study. The material was peripheral blood, obtained after pregnancy. The CDR3 coding sequence is TGTGCCAGCAGTTTCCGCCTTGGCAGGGGTTTGAATGAGCAGTTCTTC. As protein: CASSFRLGRGLNEQFF.